The 20 T cell receptor beta chains below come from one sample, sequenced in a study of PD-L1 blockade in urothelial cancer. This sample's time point: pretreatment peripheral blood. Clones were sequenced by immunoSEQ multiplex PCR, and TCRdb holds only the in-frame ones, with some missing. The repertoire holds around 40,000 clones, with just over 90% as singletons. The sequences come from PBMCs, collected around atezolizumab (anti-PD-L1) treatment. The receptors stem from a woman aged 55 to 70 with urothelial cancer.

The chain recombines TRBV10-1 with TRBJ1-5; TRBD1 matches at 7 bases. This CDR3 contains 14 residues. After removal of 6 bases from V and 6 bases from J, the junction contained 8 bases not matched to a gene. The germline V gene encodes CDR1 WNHNN and CDR2 SYGVQD (reference sequence). The CDR3 spells CASSRDSRVQPQHF. DNA of the CDR3: TGCGCCAGCAGCCGGGACAGTCGAGTTCAGCCCCAGCATTTT.

The chain combines TRBV13 with TRBJ2-7, with a possible D match to TRBD2 (6 bases). CDR3 length equals 14 residues. The V and J ends lost 0 bases and 3 bases respectively, with 9 bases between them. Germline V gene data show CDR1 as PRHDT and CDR2 as FYEKMQ (reference sequence). The CDR3 DNA reads as TGTGCCAGCAGCTTAGGCCGGGGGTACTACGAGCAGTACTTC. This encodes CASSLGRGYYEQYF.

The CDR3 sequence is CASSFPSGASEAFF. Here the CDR3 DNA reads TGTGCCAGCAGCTTTCCCTCAGGCGCCTCTGAAGCTTTCTTT. The chain couples TRBV7-9 to TRBJ1-1; D is unresolved. There are 14 residues in the CDR3. Trimming cost V 3 bases and J 6 bases, with 14 bases left between them. Looked up from germline, CDR1 is SEHNR and CDR2 is FQNEAQ (reference sequence).

CDR3 residues: CASSRQGGGTEAFF. CDR3 DNA: TGTGCCAGCAGCCGGCAGGGAGGAGGCACTGAAGCTTTCTTT. J is TRBJ1-1 and V is TRBV14; tentative D call: TRBD1 (5 bases). Trimming stripped 4 bases from V and 4 bases from J, with 13 bases between. CDR3 length: 14 amino acids. The germline CDR1 and CDR2 sequences are SGHDN and FVKESK.

The rearrangement uses TRBV4-3 and TRBJ1-4, with 8 bases that match TRBD1. Germline V CDR1 and CDR2: LGHNA, YSLEER. The CDR3 extends over 16 amino acids. The V segment lost 4 bases and the J segment 2 bases; nucleotides outside the gene matches: 6. This chain's CDR3 is CASSRSRGLTNEKLFF. CDR3 nucleotide sequence: TGCGCCAGCAGCCGGAGCAGGGGGCTGACTAATGAAAAACTGTTTTTT.

V and J are TRBV7-9 and TRBJ2-3; 7 nucleotides align to TRBD2. The CDR3 totals 18 residues. From germline, CDR1 is SEHNR and CDR2 FQNEAQ (reference sequence). The trim removed 3 bases at V and 0 bases at J, leaving 12 bases unmatched. The CDR3 DNA is TGTGCCAGCAGCTTCTTTACGCTGGGGGGGACTAGCACAGATACGCAGTATTTT. Its translation is CASSFFTLGGTSTDTQYF. Full variable domain (missing parts from reference TRBV7-9 and TRBJ2-3): DTGVSQNPRHKITKRGQNVTFRCDPISEHNRLYWYRQTLGQGPEFLTYFQNEAQLEKSRLLSDRFSAERPKGSFSTLEIQRTEQGDSAMYLCASSFFTLGGTSTDTQYFGPGTRLTVL.

The rearrangement links TRBV6-1 to TRBJ1-2, with D maybe TRBD1 (5 bases). The CDR3 is made up of 13 amino acids. CDR1 MNHNS and CDR2 SASEGT come from the germline V gene. The V end lost 7 bases, the J end lost 4 bases, and 13 bases lay between the germline ends. The CDR3 here is CASTPQALYGYTF. The CDR3 DNA reads as TGTGCCAGCACCCCACAGGCCCTCTATGGCTACACCTTC.

CDR3 bases: TGTGCCAGCAGCCAGGGGGCCCTCGGAACCAATGAGCAGTTCTTC. Translating gives CASSQGALGTNEQFF. This chain connects TRBV4-2 to TRBJ2-1; tentatively, D is TRBD1 (6 bases). The germline CDR1 and CDR2 sequences are LGHNA and YNFKEQ. The CDR3 consists of 15 residues. Trimming pared 3 bases from V and 6 bases from J, leaving 15 bases between.

CDR3 in amino acids: CASSPTGTRPTDTQYF. Written as DNA, the CDR3 is TGCGCCAGCAGCCCTACCGGGACTAGACCTACAGATACGCAGTATTTT. V usage is TRBV4-3 and J usage is TRBJ2-3, with 8 bases lining up with TRBD2. This CDR3 has 16 residues. Germline V gene sequence: CDR1 LGHNA, CDR2 YSLEER. The ends lost 4 bases at V and 3 bases at J; junction bases unmatched: 9.

This chain links TRBV5-5 with TRBJ2-7; 11 positions match TRBD2. The CDR3 has 19 amino acids. V lost 1 base, J lost 2 bases, and 14 bases stayed unmatched. CDR1 SGHKS and CDR2 YYEKEE come from the germline V gene (reference sequence). In DNA, the CDR3 is TGTGCCAGCAGCTTGAGGACTGCCGGGACTAGCGGCATTCCCTACGAGCAGTACTTC. This encodes CASSLRTAGTSGIPYEQYF.

The chain is built from TRBV19 and TRBJ2-3; D remains ambiguous. The CDR3 totals 15 residues. The V gene's germline CDR1 is LNHDA and CDR2 SQIVND (reference sequence). V lost 4 bases and J lost 0, with 11 bases in between. DNA for the CDR3: TGTGCCAGTAGTAGTGCGGTAACTAGCACAGATACGCAGTATTTT. This gives the protein CASSSAVTSTDTQYF.

The chain is built from TRBV7-9 and TRBJ2-2, with D unresolved. Deletions cut 0 bases from V and 7 bases from J, with 9 bases between. Germline CDR1 SEHNR, CDR2 FQNEAQ (reference sequence). This CDR3 has 14 residues. CDR3 loop: CASSLAGVHGELFF. The CDR3 DNA reads as TGTGCCAGCAGCTTAGCAGGAGTCCACGGGGAGCTGTTTTTT.

The rearrangement joins TRBV29-1 to TRBJ2-1, with D maybe TRBD2 (7 bases). CDR3 length equals 16 residues. Germline V CDR1 and CDR2: SQVTM, ANQGSEA. The V end was cut by 4 bases, the J end by 0 bases, with 16 bases between. The CDR3 DNA is TGCAGCGTTGGGACAGTCTCGGGGGGCTCCTACAATGAGCAGTTCTTC. Translation gives CSVGTVSGGSYNEQFF.

This clone was counted a single time. The CDR3 bases are TGTGCCAGCAGCTTGGGGTTCGCGGGGGCAGATACGCAGTATTTT. As protein: CASSLGFAGADTQYF. The V gene is TRBV5-8, the J gene TRBJ2-3; TRBD2 aligns across 7 bases. Trimming cost V 0 bases and J 4 bases; bases outside gene matches: 5. The germline CDR1 and CDR2 sequences are SGHTS and YDEGEE. CDR3 length: 15 amino acids.

This chain uses TRBV2 with TRBJ2-2, with 12 bases identical to TRBD2. This CDR3 has 16 residues. V dropped 5 bases and J dropped 7; count of bases not matched to a gene: 8. CDR1 is SNHLY, CDR2 FYNNEI, per germline. The CDR3 DNA follows: TGTGCCAGCAGTAATCGACTAGCGGGAGAAGTCGGGGAGCTGTTTTTT. Translated: CASSNRLAGEVGELFF.

This clone was observed a single time. The chain employs TRBV5-1 and TRBJ1-5; 10 bases align to TRBD1. CDR3 length: 16 amino acids. The V gene end was trimmed by 0 bases and the J gene end by 5 bases; junction bases not matched to a gene: 5. In germline, CDR1 is SGHRS, CDR2 YFSETQ. In DNA, the CDR3 is TGCGCCAGCAGCTTGGACGGGACAGGGGTGGATCAGCCCCAGCATTTT. Translated, it gives CASSLDGTGVDQPQHF.

Comment on this clone: Other DNA sequences in the sample encode the same CDR3. V gene TRBV5-1 combines with J gene TRBJ1-2; a weak D match, TRBD1 (6 bases). The CDR3 is 14 amino acids. Per the germline V gene, CDR1 is SGHRS and CDR2 is YFSETQ. Trimming pared 0 bases from V and 2 bases from J, leaving 8 bases between. The CDR3 region has the DNA TGCGCCAGCAGCTTGGACAGGGCAAACTATGGCTACACCTTC. It is translated as CASSLDRANYGYTF.

The chain employs TRBV4-1 and TRBJ2-1; TRBD2 matches at 13 bases. Germline lookup yields CDR1 MGHRA and CDR2 YSYEKL. J gave up 9 bases and V 5 bases, and 10 bases lay outside the gene matches. The CDR3 consists of 16 residues. The CDR3 sequence is CASSDQLAGGPGEQFF. DNA of the CDR3: TGCGCCAGCAGCGACCAACTAGCGGGAGGGCCGGGTGAGCAGTTCTTC.

The rearrangement uses TRBV5-1 and TRBJ2-7, with D possibly being TRBD2 (6 bases). The CDR3 consists of 13 residues. Between the trimmed V and J ends, which lost 3 bases and 2 bases, there was a span of 9 bases. Germline CDR1 reads SGHRS; CDR2 reads YFSETQ. The CDR3 sequence is CASSWGLTYEQYF. In nucleotides, the CDR3 is TGCGCCAGCAGCTGGGGACTGACCTACGAGCAGTACTTC.

The V gene is TRBV2, the J gene TRBJ2-7; D is possibly TRBD2 (5 bases). Germline assignment: CDR1 SNHLY and CDR2 FYNNEI. V lost 6 bases, J lost 6 bases, and 18 bases lay in between. The CDR3 is 14 residues long. CDR3: CASRWTGGRAEQYF. DNA of the CDR3: TGTGCCAGCAGGTGGACTGGAGGTAGGGCCGAGCAGTACTTC.